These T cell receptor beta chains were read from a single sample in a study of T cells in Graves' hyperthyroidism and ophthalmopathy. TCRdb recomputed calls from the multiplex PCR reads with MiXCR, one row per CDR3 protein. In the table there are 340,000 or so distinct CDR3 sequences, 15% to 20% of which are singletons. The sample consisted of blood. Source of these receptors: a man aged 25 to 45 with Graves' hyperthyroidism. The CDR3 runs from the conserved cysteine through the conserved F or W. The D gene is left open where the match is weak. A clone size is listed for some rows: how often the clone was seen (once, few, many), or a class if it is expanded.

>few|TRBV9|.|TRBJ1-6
CASSVQGLGNSPLHF
TGTGCCAGCAGCGTACAGGGGTTGGGGAATTCACCCCTCCACTTT
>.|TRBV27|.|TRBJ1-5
CASSFRGSSNQPQHF
TGTGCCAGCAGTTTTCGGGGGTCGAGCAATCAGCCCCAGCATTTT
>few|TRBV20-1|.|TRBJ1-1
CSAKQRDTEAFF
TGCAGTGCCAAACAGAGGGACACTGAAGCTTTCTTT
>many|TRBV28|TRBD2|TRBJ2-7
CASSSRPSGTYEQYF
TGTGCCAGCAGTAGTCGCCCTAGCGGTACCTACGAGCAGTACTTC
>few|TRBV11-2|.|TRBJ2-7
CASSHSDPYEQYF
TGTGCCAGTTCACACAGTGACCCCTACGAGCAGTACTTC
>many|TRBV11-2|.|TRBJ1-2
CASRKPGTGYGYTF
TGTGCCAGCAGGAAACCCGGGACGGGCTATGGCTACACCTTC
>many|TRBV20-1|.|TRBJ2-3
CSAFHPLFGTDTQYF
TGCAGTGCTTTTCATCCCCTTTTTGGCACAGATACGCAGTATTTT
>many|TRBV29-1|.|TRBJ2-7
CSVEDPLAGIYEQYF
TGCAGCGTTGAAGATCCACTAGCCGGGATCTACGAGCAGTACTTC
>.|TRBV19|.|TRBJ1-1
CASSIRQRNTEAFF
TGTGCCAGTAGTATAAGGCAGCGGAACACTGAAGCTTTCTTT
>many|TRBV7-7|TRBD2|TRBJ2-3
CASSATGGTTDTQYF
TGTGCTAGCAGCGCAACGGGGGGAACCACAGATACGCAGTATTTT
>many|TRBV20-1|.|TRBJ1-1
CSPDRNTEAFF
TGCAGCCCAGACAGGAACACTGAAGCTTTCTTT
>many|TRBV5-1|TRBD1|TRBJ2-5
CASSSVGTGDWETQYF
TGCGCCAGCAGCTCGGTAGGGACAGGGGATTGGGAGACCCAGTACTTC
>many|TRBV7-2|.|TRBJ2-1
CASSPRRSSYNEQFF
TGTGCCAGCAGCCCTCGGCGGAGCTCCTACAATGAGCAGTTCTTC
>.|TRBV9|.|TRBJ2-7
CASSVAGEGYEQYF
TGTGCCAGCAGCGTAGCGGGAGAGGGTTACGAGCAGTACTTC
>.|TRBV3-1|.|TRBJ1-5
CASSQDRQGQVHF
TGTGCCAGCAGCCAAGATAGGCAGGGTCAGGTCCATTTT
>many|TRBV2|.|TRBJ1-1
CASLQGSMNTEAFF
TGTGCCAGCCTCCAAGGCAGCATGAACACTGAAGCTTTCTTT
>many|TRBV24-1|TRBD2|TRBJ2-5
CATSDLGLAGGETQYF
TGTGCCACCAGTGATTTGGGACTAGCGGGAGGGGAGACCCAGTACTTC
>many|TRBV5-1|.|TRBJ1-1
CASSFTGSPEAFF
TGCGCCAGCAGTTTTACAGGGAGCCCTGAAGCTTTCTTT
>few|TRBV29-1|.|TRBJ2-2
CSVMRGDTGELFF
TGCAGCGTCATGAGGGGAGACACCGGGGAGCTGTTTTTT
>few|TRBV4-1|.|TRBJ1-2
CASSYYGGRGGGYTF
TGCGCCAGCAGCTATTACGGCGGGCGCGGGGGTGGCTACACCTTC
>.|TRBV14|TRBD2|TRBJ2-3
CASSQGGWLAGSDTQYF
TGTGCCAGCAGCCAAGGGGGCTGGCTAGCGGGATCAGATACGCAGTATTTT
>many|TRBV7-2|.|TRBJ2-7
CASSPGPGQPYEQYF
TGTGCCAGCAGCCCCGGTCCCGGACAGCCCTACGAGCAGTACTTC
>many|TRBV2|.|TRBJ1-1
CAQGRARTEAFF
TGTGCCCAAGGGAGGGCAAGGACTGAAGCTTTCTTT
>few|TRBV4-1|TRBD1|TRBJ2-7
CASSPGTDYYEQYF
TGCGCCAGCAGCCCCGGGACAGACTACTACGAGCAGTACTTC
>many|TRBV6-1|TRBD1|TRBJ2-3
CASQGQGASDTQYF
TGTGCCAGCCAAGGACAGGGGGCGTCAGATACGCAGTATTTT
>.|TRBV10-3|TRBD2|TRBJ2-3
CAIGMLASGTFTYTDTQYF
TGTGCCATCGGTATGTTGGCTAGCGGGACATTTACCTACACAGATACGCAGTATTTT
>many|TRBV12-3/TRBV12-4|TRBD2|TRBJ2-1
CASSFQGLADNEQFF
TGTGCCAGCAGTTTCCAGGGACTAGCGGACAATGAGCAGTTCTTC
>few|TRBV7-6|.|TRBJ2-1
CASSTTGRGSYNEQFF
TGTGCCAGCAGTACGACCGGCAGGGGCTCCTACAATGAGCAGTTCTTC